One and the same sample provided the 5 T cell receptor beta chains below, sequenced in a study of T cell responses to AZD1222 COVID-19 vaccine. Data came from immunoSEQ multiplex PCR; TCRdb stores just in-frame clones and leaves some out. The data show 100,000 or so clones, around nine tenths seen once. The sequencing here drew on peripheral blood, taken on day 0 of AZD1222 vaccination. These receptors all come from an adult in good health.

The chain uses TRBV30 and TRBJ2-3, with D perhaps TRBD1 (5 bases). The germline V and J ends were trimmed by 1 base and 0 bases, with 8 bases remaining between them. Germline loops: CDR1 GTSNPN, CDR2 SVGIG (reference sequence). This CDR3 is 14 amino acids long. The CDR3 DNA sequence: TGTGCCTGGAGTGGTTCAGGGAGCACAGATACGCAGTATTTT. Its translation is CAWSGSGSTDTQYF.

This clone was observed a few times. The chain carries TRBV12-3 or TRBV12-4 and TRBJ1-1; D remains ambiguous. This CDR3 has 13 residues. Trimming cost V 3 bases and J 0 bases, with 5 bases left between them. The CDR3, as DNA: TGTGCCAGCAGTTTGTCCATGAACACTGAAGCTTTCTTT. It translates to CASSLSMNTEAFF.

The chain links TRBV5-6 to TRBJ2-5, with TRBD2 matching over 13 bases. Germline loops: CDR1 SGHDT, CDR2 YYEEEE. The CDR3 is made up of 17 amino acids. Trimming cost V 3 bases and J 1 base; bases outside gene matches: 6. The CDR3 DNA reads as TGTGCCAGCAGCTACCGCTGGACTAGCGGGAGCCAAGAGACCCAGTACTTC. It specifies CASSYRWTSGSQETQYF.

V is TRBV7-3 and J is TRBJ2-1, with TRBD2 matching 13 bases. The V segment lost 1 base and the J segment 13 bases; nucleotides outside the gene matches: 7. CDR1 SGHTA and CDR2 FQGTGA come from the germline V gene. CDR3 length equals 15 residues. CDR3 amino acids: CASSLNPGTSGAQFF. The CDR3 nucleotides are TGTGCCAGCAGCTTAAACCCAGGGACTAGCGGGGCACAGTTCTTC.

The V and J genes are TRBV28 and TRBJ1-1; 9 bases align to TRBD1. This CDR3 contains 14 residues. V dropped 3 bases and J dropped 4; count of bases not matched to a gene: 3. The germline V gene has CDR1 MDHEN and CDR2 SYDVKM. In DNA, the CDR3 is TGTGCCAGCAGTTTGCTGACAGGGGGCACTGAAGCTTTCTTT. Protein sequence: CASSLLTGGTEAFF.